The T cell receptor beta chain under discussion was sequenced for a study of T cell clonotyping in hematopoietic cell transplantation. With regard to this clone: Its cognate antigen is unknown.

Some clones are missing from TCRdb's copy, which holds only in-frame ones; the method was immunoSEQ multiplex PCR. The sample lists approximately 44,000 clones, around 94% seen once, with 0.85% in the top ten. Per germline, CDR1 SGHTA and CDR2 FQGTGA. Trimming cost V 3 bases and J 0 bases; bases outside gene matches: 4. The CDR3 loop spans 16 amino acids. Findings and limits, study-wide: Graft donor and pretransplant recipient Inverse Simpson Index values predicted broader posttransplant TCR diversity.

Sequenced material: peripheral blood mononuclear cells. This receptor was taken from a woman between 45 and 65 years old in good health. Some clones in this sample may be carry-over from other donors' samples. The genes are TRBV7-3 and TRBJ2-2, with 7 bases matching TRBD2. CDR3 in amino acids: CASSLGGGANTGELFF. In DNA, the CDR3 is TGTGCCAGCAGCTTGGGCGGGGGAGCGAACACCGGGGAGCTGTTTTTT.